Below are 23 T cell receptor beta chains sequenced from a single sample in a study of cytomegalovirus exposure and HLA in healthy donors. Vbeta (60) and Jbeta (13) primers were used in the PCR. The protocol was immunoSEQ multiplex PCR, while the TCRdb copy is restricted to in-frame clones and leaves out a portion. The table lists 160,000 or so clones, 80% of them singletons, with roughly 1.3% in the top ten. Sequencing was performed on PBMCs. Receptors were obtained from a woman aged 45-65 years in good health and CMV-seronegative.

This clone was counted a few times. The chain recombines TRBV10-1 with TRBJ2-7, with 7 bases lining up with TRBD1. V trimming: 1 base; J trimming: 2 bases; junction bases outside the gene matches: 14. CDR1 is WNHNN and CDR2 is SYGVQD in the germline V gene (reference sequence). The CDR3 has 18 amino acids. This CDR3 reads CASSEFRQGERYPYEQYF. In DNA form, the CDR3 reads TGCGCCAGCAGTGAGTTCCGGCAGGGGGAACGATACCCCTACGAGCAGTACTTC.

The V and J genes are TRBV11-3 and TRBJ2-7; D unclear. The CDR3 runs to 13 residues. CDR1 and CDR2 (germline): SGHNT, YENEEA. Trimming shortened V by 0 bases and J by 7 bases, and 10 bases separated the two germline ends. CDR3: CASSLERFGEQYF. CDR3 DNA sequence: TGTGCCAGCAGCTTAGAACGGTTCGGGGAGCAGTACTTC.

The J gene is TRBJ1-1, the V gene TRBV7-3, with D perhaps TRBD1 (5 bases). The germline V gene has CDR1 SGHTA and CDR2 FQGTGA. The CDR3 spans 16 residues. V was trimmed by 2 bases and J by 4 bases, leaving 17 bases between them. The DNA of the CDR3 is TGTGCCAGCAGCTTACCCCCGCAGGGCGTGGGCACTGAAGCTTTCTTT. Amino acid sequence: CASSLPPQGVGTEAFF. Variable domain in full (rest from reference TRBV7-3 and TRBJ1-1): GAGVSQTPSNKVTEKGKYVELRCDPISGHTALYWYRQSLGQGPEFLIYFQGTGAADDSGLPNDRFFAVRPEGSVSTLKIQRTERGDSAVYLCASSLPPQGVGTEAFFGQGTRLTVV.

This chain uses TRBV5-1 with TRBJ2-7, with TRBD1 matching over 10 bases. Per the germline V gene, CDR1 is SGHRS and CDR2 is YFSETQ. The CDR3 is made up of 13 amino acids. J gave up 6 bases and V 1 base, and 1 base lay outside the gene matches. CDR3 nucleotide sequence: TGCGCCAGCAGCTTGCGGGACAGGGGCGAGCAGTACTTC. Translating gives CASSLRDRGEQYF.

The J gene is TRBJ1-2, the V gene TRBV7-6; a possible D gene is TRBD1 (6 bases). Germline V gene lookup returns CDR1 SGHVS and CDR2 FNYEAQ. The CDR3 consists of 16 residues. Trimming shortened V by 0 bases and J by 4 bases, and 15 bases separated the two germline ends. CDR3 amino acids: CASSLAAGGEGYGYTF. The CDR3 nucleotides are TGTGCCAGCAGCTTAGCGGCGGGGGGCGAGGGCTATGGCTACACCTTC.

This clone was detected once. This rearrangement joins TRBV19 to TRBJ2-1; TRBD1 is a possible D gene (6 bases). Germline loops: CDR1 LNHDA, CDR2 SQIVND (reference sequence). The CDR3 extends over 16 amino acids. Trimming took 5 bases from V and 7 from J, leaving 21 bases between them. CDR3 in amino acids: CASSSYGTYLRNEQFF. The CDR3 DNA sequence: TGTGCCAGTAGTTCCTACGGGACATACCTTAGGAATGAGCAGTTCTTC.

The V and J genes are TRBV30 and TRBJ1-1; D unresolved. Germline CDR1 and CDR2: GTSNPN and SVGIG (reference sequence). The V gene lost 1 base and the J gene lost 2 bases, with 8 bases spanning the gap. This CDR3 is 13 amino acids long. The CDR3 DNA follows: TGTGCCTGGAGTGCAACGGGTAACACTGAAGCTTTCTTT. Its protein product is CAWSATGNTEAFF. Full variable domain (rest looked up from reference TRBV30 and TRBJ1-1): SQTIHQWPATLVQPVGSPLSLECTVEGTSNPNLYWYRQAAGRGLQLLFYSVGIGQISSEVPQNLSASRPQDRQFILSSKKLLLSDSGFYLCAWSATGNTEAFFGQGTRLTVV.

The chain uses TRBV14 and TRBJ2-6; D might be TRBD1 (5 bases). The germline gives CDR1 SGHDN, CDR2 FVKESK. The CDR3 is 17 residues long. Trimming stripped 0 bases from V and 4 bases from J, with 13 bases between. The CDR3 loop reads CASSQDIGVYGANVLTF. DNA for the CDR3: TGTGCCAGCAGCCAAGATATAGGGGTATACGGGGCCAACGTCCTGACTTTC.

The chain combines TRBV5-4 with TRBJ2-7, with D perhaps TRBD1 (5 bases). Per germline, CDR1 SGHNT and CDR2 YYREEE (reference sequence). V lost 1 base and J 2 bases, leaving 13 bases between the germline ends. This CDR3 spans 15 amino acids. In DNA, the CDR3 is TGTGCCAGCAGCTTGAGTTCACAGGCCACCTACGAGCAGTACTTC. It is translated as CASSLSSQATYEQYF.

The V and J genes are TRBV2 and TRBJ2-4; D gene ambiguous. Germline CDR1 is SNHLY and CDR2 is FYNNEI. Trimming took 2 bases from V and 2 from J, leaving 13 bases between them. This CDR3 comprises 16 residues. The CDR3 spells CASSEKALRTKNIQYF. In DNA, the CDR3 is TGTGCCAGCAGTGAAAAGGCTTTGAGGACCAAAAACATTCAGTACTTC.

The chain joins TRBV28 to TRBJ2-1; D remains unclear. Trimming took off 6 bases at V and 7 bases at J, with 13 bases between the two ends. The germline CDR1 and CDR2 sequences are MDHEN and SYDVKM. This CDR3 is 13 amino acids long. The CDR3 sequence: CASSPEELNEQFF. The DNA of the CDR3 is TGTGCCAGCAGCCCAGAGGAGTTGAATGAGCAGTTCTTC.

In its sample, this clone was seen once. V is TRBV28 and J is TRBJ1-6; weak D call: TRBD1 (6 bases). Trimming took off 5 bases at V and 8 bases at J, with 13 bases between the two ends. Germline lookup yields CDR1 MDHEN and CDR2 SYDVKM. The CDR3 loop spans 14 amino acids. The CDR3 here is CASSPDAGDSPLHF. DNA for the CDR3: TGTGCCAGCAGTCCCGATGCAGGGGATTCACCCCTCCACTTT.

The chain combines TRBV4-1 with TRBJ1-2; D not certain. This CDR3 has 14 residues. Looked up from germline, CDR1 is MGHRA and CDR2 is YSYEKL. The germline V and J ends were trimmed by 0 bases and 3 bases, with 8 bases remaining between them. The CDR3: CASSQDEADYGYTF. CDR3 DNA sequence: TGCGCCAGCAGCCAAGATGAGGCGGACTATGGCTACACCTTC.

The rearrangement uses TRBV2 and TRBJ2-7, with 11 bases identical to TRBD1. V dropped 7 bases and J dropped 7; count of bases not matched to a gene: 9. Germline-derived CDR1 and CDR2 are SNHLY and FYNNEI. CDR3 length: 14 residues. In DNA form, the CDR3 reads TGTGCCAGCATCCCTGGACAGGGGGCGTTTGAGCAGTACTTC. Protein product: CASIPGQGAFEQYF.

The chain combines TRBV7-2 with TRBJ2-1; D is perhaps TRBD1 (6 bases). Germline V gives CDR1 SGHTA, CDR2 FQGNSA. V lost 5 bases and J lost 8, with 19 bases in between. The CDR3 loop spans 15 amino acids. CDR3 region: CASSQSGTNIYEQFF. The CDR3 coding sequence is TGTGCCAGCAGCCAATCCGGGACAAACATTTATGAGCAGTTCTTC.

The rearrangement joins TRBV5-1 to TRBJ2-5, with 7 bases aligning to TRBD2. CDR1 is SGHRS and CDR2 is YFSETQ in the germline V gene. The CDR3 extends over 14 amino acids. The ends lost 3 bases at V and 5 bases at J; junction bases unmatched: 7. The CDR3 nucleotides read TGCGCCAGCAGCTACGGACTAGAATATGAGACCCAGTACTTC. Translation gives CASSYGLEYETQYF.

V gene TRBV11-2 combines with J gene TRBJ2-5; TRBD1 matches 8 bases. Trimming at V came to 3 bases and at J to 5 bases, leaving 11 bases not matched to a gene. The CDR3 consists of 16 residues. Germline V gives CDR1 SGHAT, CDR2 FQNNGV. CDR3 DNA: TGTGCCAGCAGCTTGTCAGGGGGCCCAGGAAAGGAGACCCAGTACTTC. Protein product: CASSLSGGPGKETQYF. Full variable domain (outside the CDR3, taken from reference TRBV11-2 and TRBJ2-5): EAGVAQSPRYKIIEKRQSVAFWCNPISGHATLYWYQQILGQGPKLLIQFQNNGVVDDSQLPKDRFSAERLKGVDSTLKIQPAKLEDSAVYLCASSLSGGPGKETQYFGPGTRLLVL.

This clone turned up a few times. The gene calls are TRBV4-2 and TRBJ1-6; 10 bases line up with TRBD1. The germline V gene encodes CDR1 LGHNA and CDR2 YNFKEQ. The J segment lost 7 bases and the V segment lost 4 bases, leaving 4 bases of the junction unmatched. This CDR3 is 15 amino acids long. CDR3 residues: CASSLRDRGNSPLHF. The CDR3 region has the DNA TGTGCCAGCAGCCTCCGGGACAGGGGAAATTCACCCCTCCACTTT.

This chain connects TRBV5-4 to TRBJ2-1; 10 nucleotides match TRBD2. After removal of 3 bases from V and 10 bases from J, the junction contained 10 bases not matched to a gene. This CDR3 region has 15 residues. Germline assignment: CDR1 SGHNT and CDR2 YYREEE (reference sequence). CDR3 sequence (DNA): TGTGCCAGCAGCTCCCGGACTAGCGGTAAAAGGGAGCAGTTCTTC. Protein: CASSSRTSGKREQFF.

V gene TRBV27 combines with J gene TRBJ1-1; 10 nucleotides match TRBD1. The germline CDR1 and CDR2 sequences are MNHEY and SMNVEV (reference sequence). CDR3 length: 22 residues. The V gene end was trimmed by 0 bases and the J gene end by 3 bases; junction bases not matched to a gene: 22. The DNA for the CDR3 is TGTGCCAGCAGTTTATCGATGGGGGGCCCTTGGGGACAGGGGAGAAGGGACACTGAAGCTTTCTTT. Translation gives CASSLSMGGPWGQGRRDTEAFF.

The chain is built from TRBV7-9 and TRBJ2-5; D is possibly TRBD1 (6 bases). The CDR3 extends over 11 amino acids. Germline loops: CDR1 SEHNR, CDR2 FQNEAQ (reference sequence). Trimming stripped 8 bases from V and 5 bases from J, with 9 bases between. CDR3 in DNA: TGTGCCAGCTCGAGGGGGGAGACCCAGTACTTC. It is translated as CASSRGETQYF.

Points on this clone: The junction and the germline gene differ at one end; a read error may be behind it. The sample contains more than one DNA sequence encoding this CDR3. The DNA of the CDR3 is TGTGCCAGCAGCGTCTCAGGGGATATGTATGGCTACACCTTT. Its protein is CASSVSGDMYGYTF. The V and J genes are TRBV9 and TRBJ1-2; D might be TRBD1 (6 bases). Germline lookup yields CDR1 SGDLS and CDR2 YYNGEE. The CDR3 length is 14 residues.

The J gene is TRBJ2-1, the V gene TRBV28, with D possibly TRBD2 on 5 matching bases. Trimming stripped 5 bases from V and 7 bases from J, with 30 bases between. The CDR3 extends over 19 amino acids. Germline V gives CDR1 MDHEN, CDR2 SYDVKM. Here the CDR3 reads CASSGTRALPDRLANEQFF. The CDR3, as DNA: TGTGCCAGCAGTGGCACGCGGGCCTTGCCAGATCGGTTGGCAAATGAGCAGTTCTTC.